Shown below are 3 T cell receptor beta chains from a single sample sequenced in a study of cytomegalovirus exposure and HLA in healthy donors. Primers for the PCR totalled 60 Vbeta and 13 Jbeta. Using immunoSEQ multiplex PCR, the repertoire was profiled, and TCRdb retains in-frame clones only, with some absent. The table shows roughly 180,000 clones, with about 83% occurring only once. Sequencing input: PBMCs. These receptors were obtained from a woman under 40 in good health and CMV-seropositive.

This clone has a handful of counts. V gene TRBV7-9 combines with J gene TRBJ1-2; D perhaps matches TRBD1 (6 bases). This CDR3 contains 17 residues. Per germline, CDR1 SEHNR and CDR2 FQNEAQ (reference sequence). Deletions cut 2 bases from V and 8 bases from J, with 24 bases between. CDR3 sequence (DNA): TGTGCCAGCAGCTTATTTATAATTGGGGGCGGCCTATGGGGCTACACCTTC. Translating gives CASSLFIIGGGLWGYTF.

The chain links TRBV6-1 to TRBJ2-7, with D tentatively TRBD1 (5 bases). The CDR3 length is 12 residues. V gave up 4 bases and J gave up 3 bases, with 7 bases separating them. CDR1 and CDR2 (germline): MNHNS, SASEGT. This chain's CDR3 is CASSGQGYEQYF. The DNA for the CDR3 is TGTGCCAGCAGTGGTCAGGGCTACGAGCAGTACTTC.

The rearrangement links TRBV11-2 to TRBJ1-2; no firm D call. The germline V and J ends were trimmed by 5 bases and 4 bases, with 8 bases remaining between them. This CDR3 has 12 amino acids. Germline loops: CDR1 SGHAT, CDR2 FQNNGV. DNA for the CDR3: TGTGCCAGCAGCGTTGACTTCTATGGCTACACCTTC. This sequence encodes CASSVDFYGYTF.